The subject of this entry is one T cell receptor beta chain. No antigen is known for it. These data belong to a study of CD4+ T cells in melanoma. The study, taken as a whole, reports: CD8+ T cell, macrophage and B cell function reportedly correlated with neoantigen-specific CD4+ T cells.

The CDR3 has 16 amino acids. Germline lookup yields CDR1 LNHDA and CDR2 SQIVND (reference sequence). Trimming removed 7 bases at V and 4 bases at J, with 22 bases between. Here immunoSEQ multiplex PCR was the method, and the copy in TCRdb shows in-frame clones only, minus some. The sample has 20,000 to 25,000 clones, more than 65% seen once. This chain joins TRBV19 and TRBJ1-2; TRBD1 might be the D (6 bases). The origin of this receptor is a human donor with melanoma. The source material was cells from a culture (not recorded whether cultured in vitro). CDR3 residues: CASTAPKQGVGYGYTF. The CDR3 coding sequence is TGTGCCAGTACCGCTCCCAAACAGGGCGTGGGCTATGGCTACACCTTC.